This is a list of T cell receptor beta chains from one sample in a study of graft-versus-host responses after intestinal transplantation. This table comes from immunoSEQ multiplex PCR, and its TCRdb copy is limited to in-frame clones, with some not included. The sample lists about 39,000 clones; 93% were seen once. The antigens these receptors bind are not known. The sample was unstimulated CD8+ T cells sorted from spleen or lymph node cells, taken before transplant. Receptors were obtained from a human donor who was the organ donor for an intestinal transplant. Both conserved end residues are part of each CDR3. Each record gives: CDR3 DNA, CDR3 protein, J gene, D gene, clone size, V gene. D genes are given only for firm matches. A row's size may be missing; if present it is once, few, many or a size class.

CDR3 DNA: TGTGCCAGCAGCCTCGTGAGCCCGTACCAAGAGACCCAGTACTTC
CDR3 protein: CASSLVSPYQETQYF
J gene: TRBJ2-5
D gene: .
clone size: .
V gene: TRBV6-1

CDR3 DNA: TGCGCCAGCAGCTTGGCCCAGGCAGCTCAAGCTTTCTTT
CDR3 protein: CASSLAQAAQAFF
J gene: TRBJ1-1
D gene: .
clone size: .
V gene: TRBV5-1

CDR3 DNA: TGTGCCAGCAGTCTCGAGCGGGAGGCCCTCTACGAGCAGTACTTC
CDR3 protein: CASSLEREALYEQYF
J gene: TRBJ2-7
D gene: TRBD2
clone size: .
V gene: TRBV27

CDR3 DNA: TGTGCCAGCAGCGCCGGGACTAGCGGGAGAGTTGAGCAGTTCTTC
CDR3 protein: CASSAGTSGRVEQFF
J gene: TRBJ2-1
D gene: TRBD2
clone size: .
V gene: TRBV9

CDR3 DNA: TGTGCCAGCAGCCAATATCAACAGGGTACCTACGAGCAGTACTTC
CDR3 protein: CASSQYQQGTYEQYF
J gene: TRBJ2-7
D gene: .
clone size: .
V gene: TRBV4-2

CDR3 DNA: TGCGCCAGCAGCGGCCGGACATCCGCCTACGAGCAGTACTTC
CDR3 protein: CASSGRTSAYEQYF
J gene: TRBJ2-7
D gene: .
clone size: .
V gene: TRBV5-1

CDR3 DNA: TGTGCCAGCAGCTTGGAAGTGGTCGGGGAGCTGTTTTTT
CDR3 protein: CASSLEVVGELFF
J gene: TRBJ2-2
D gene: .
clone size: .
V gene: TRBV5-5

CDR3 DNA: TGTGCCAGTAGTATTCAGGGTTCTAGCAGCTACACCTTC
CDR3 protein: CASSIQGSSSYTF
J gene: TRBJ1-2
D gene: .
clone size: .
V gene: TRBV19

CDR3 DNA: TGTGCCAGCAGCTCTAAGACAGGGGGCACTGAAGCTTTCTTT
CDR3 protein: CASSSKTGGTEAFF
J gene: TRBJ1-1
D gene: TRBD1
clone size: .
V gene: TRBV7-6

CDR3 DNA: TGCGCCAGCAGCCAAGATGGTGAGCAGTTCTTC
CDR3 protein: CASSQDGEQFF
J gene: TRBJ2-1
D gene: .
clone size: .
V gene: TRBV4-3

CDR3 DNA: TGTGCCAGCAGCGCCGGGGACCAACGCACAGATACGCAGTATTTT
CDR3 protein: CASSAGDQRTDTQYF
J gene: TRBJ2-3
D gene: .
clone size: .
V gene: TRBV9

CDR3 DNA: TGTGCAAGTCGCTTAGCGATCGTTTTCACCCTAGCGGGAGGCACAGATACGCAGTATTTT
CDR3 protein: CASRLAIVFTLAGGTDTQYF
J gene: TRBJ2-3
D gene: .
clone size: .
V gene: TRBV12-2

CDR3 DNA: TGTGCCAGCAGACTCACCAACTGGACAGGTATATCCTACGAGCAGTACTTC
CDR3 protein: CASRLTNWTGISYEQYF
J gene: TRBJ2-7
D gene: TRBD1
clone size: .
V gene: TRBV28

CDR3 DNA: TGCGCCAGCAGCCAGGGGCCATGGGACGCCCCCTACGAGCAGTACTTC
CDR3 protein: CASSQGPWDAPYEQYF
J gene: TRBJ2-7
D gene: .
clone size: .
V gene: TRBV4-1

CDR3 DNA: TGTGCCAGCAGCCAGGACTACTCCGAGCAGTTCTTC
CDR3 protein: CASSQDYSEQFF
J gene: TRBJ2-1
D gene: .
clone size: once
V gene: TRBV5-4

CDR3 DNA: TGTGCCAGCAGCTTCGTAGGGAACCGCCATGAGCAGTTCTTC
CDR3 protein: CASSFVGNRHEQFF
J gene: TRBJ2-1
D gene: .
clone size: once
V gene: TRBV5-6

CDR3 DNA: TGTGCCAGCAGCTTGGCCGACACAACGAACTATGGCTACACCTTC
CDR3 protein: CASSLADTTNYGYTF
J gene: TRBJ1-2
D gene: .
clone size: .
V gene: TRBV5-6

CDR3 DNA: TGTGCCAGCAGTCCCGGGGACAGCATCCAAGAGACCCAGTACTTC
CDR3 protein: CASSPGDSIQETQYF
J gene: TRBJ2-5
D gene: TRBD1
clone size: .
V gene: TRBV27

CDR3 DNA: TGTGCCAGCAGCCAAGATGTTGAACTCCCCCTAGAGCAGTACTTC
CDR3 protein: CASSQDVELPLEQYF
J gene: TRBJ2-7
D gene: .
clone size: .
V gene: TRBV4-2

CDR3 DNA: TGCGCCAGCAGCCAAGAACCCTATTCAGGGACCAACTATGGCTACACCTTC
CDR3 protein: CASSQEPYSGTNYGYTF
J gene: TRBJ1-2
D gene: .
clone size: .
V gene: TRBV4-3

CDR3 DNA: TGTGCCAGCAGCTTGGGGACAGGGACCTACGAGCAGTACTTC
CDR3 protein: CASSLGTGTYEQYF
J gene: TRBJ2-7
D gene: TRBD1
clone size: once
V gene: TRBV5-6

CDR3 DNA: TGTGCCAGCAGCTTGGAGGGGCGCAGCTCCTACGAGCAGTACTTC
CDR3 protein: CASSLEGRSSYEQYF
J gene: TRBJ2-7
D gene: .
clone size: .
V gene: TRBV5-4

CDR3 DNA: TGCGCCAGCAGCCCGTGGACAGGGGACCAAGAGACCCAGTACTTC
CDR3 protein: CASSPWTGDQETQYF
J gene: TRBJ2-5
D gene: TRBD1
clone size: .
V gene: TRBV4-1

CDR3 DNA: TGTGCCAGCAGCGTAGCTCCTAGGCCACAAGAGACCCAGTACTTC
CDR3 protein: CASSVAPRPQETQYF
J gene: TRBJ2-5
D gene: .
clone size: .
V gene: TRBV9

CDR3 DNA: TGTGCCAGCCTATCCTCAGGGGGATCACAAGAGACCCAGTACTTC
CDR3 protein: CASLSSGGSQETQYF
J gene: TRBJ2-5
D gene: TRBD1
clone size: .
V gene: TRBV28

CDR3 DNA: TGTGCCAGCAGCTTAAGGACTAGCGGGAGGGGGTATAACAATGAGCAGTTCTTC
CDR3 protein: CASSLRTSGRGYNNEQFF
J gene: TRBJ2-1
D gene: TRBD2
clone size: .
V gene: TRBV7-9